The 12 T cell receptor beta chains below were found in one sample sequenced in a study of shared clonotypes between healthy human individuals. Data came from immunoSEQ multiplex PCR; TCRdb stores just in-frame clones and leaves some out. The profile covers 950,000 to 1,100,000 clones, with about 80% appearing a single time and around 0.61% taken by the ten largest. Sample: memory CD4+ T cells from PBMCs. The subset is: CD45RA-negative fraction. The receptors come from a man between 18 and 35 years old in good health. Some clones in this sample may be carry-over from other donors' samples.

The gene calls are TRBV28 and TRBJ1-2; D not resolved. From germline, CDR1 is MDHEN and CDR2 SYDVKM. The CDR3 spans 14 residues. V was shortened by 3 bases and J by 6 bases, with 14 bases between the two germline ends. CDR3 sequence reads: CASSLSRVQNGYTF. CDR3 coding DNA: TGTGCCAGCAGTTTGTCGAGGGTTCAGAATGGCTACACCTTC.

CDR3 in amino acids: CASSLVAGTAVQETQYF. DNA of the CDR3: TGTGCCAGCAGCTTAGTTGCCGGGACTGCTGTACAAGAGACCCAGTACTTC. The chain couples TRBV11-2 to TRBJ2-5, with D perhaps matching TRBD2 (6 bases). CDR3 length: 17 residues. CDR1 and CDR2 (germline): SGHAT, FQNNGV. V lost 1 base to trimming and J lost 2 bases, with 17 bases between them. Based on the CDR3 plus reference TRBV11-2 and TRBJ2-5, the full variable domain is EAGVAQSPRYKIIEKRQSVAFWCNPISGHATLYWYQQILGQGPKLLIQFQNNGVVDDSQLPKDRFSAERLKGVDSTLKIQPAKLEDSAVYLCASSLVAGTAVQETQYFGPGTRLLVL.

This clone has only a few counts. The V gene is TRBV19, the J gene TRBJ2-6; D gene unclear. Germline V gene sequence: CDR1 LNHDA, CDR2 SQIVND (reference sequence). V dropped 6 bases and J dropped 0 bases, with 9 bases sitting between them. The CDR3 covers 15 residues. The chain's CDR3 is CASSRLGSGANVLTF. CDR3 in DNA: TGTGCCAGTAGCCGCCTTGGCTCTGGGGCCAACGTCCTGACTTTC.

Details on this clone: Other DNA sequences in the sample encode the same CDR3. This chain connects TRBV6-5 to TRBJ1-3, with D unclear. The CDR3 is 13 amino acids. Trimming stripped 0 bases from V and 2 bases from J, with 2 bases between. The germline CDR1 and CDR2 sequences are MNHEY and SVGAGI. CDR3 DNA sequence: TGTGCCAGCAGTTACTCTCCTGGAAACACCATATATTTT. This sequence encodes CASSYSPGNTIYF.

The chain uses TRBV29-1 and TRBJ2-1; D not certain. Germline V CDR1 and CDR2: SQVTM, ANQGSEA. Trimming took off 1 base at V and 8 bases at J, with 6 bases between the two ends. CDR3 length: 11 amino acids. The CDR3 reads CSVEGGYEQFF. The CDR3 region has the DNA TGCAGCGTTGAAGGGGGATATGAGCAGTTCTTC.

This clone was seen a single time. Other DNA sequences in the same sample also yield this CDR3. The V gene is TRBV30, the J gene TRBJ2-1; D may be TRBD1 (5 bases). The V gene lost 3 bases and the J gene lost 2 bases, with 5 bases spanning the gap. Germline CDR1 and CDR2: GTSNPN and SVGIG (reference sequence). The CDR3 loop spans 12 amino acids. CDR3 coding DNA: TGTGCCTGGAGGGGGCCCTACAATGAGCAGTTCTTC. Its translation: CAWRGPYNEQFF.

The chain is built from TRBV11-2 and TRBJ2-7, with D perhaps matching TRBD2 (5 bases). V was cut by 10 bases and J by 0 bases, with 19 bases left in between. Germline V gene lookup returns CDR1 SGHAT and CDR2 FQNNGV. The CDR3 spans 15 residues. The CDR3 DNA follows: TGTGCCACCGGATCCAAGCGGCCTTCCTCCTACGAGCAGTACTTC. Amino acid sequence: CATGSKRPSSYEQYF.

The CDR3 DNA is TGTGCCAGCTCACCACAGAACAATGAGCAGTTCTTC. Encoded protein: CASSPQNNEQFF. This chain uses TRBV18 with TRBJ2-1; D call uncertain. The CDR3 length is 12 residues. Germline-derived CDR1 and CDR2 are KGHSH and LQKENI. V lost 1 base, J lost 5 bases, and 3 bases lay in between. The entire variable domain, with the rest obtained from reference TRBV18 and TRBJ2-1, is as follows: NAGVMQNPRHLVRRRGQEARLRCSPMKGHSHVYWYRQLPEEGLKFMVYLQKENIIDESGMPKERFSAEFPKEGPSILRIQQVVRGDSAAYFCASSPQNNEQFFGPGTRLTVL.

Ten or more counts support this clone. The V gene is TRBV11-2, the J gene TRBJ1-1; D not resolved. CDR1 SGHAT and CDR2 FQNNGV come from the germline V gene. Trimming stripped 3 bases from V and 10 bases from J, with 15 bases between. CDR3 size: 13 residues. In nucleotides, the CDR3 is TGTGCCAGCAGCTTTAGAGGGCGGGTGGGAGCTTTCTTT. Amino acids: CASSFRGRVGAFF.

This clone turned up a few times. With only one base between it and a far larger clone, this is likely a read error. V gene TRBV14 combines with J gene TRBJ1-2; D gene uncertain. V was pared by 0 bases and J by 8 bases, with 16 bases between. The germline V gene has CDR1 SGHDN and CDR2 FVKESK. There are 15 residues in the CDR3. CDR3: CASSQDGSVAQGYTF. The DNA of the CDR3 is TGTGCCAGCAGCCAAGATGGCAGCGTGGCCCAAGGCTACACCTTC.

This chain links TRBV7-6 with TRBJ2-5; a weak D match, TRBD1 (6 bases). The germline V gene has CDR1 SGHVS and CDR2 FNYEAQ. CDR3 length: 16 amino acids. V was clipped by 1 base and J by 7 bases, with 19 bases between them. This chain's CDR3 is CASSLEAGAVWGTQYF. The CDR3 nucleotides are TGTGCCAGCAGCTTAGAAGCAGGGGCAGTCTGGGGGACCCAGTACTTC.

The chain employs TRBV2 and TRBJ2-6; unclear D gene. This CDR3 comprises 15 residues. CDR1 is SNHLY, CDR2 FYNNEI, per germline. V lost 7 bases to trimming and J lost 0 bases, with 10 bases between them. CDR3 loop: CASNAGSSGANVLTF. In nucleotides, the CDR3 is TGTGCCAGCAATGCCGGAAGCTCTGGGGCCAACGTCCTGACTTTC.